These 10 T cell receptor beta chains were sequenced from one sample in a study of blood T cell repertoires in COVID-19. Using immunoSEQ multiplex PCR, the repertoire was profiled, and TCRdb retains in-frame clones only, with some absent. The sample carries roughly 330,000 clones, over 75% recorded once. What was sequenced was PBMCs or T cells enriched from blood (not recorded which). The receptors originated from a woman younger than 45 who had recovered from COVID-19.

This clone was seen once. CDR3 residues: CAISDRQGGESDGYTF. The CDR3 DNA follows: TGTGCCATCAGTGATAGACAGGGGGGCGAGAGCGATGGCTACACCTTC. The V gene is TRBV10-3, the J gene TRBJ1-2; TRBD1 matches at 9 bases. Germline lookup yields CDR1 ENHRY and CDR2 SYGVKD. CDR3 length: 16 residues. V trimming: 3 bases; J trimming: 6 bases; junction bases outside the gene matches: 11.

The rearrangement joins TRBV6-5 to TRBJ2-2; 7 bases align to TRBD1. CDR3 length: 13 amino acids. V was clipped by 9 bases and J by 3 bases; unmatched bases: 4. CDR1 is MNHEY and CDR2 is SVGAGI in the germline V gene. The CDR3 DNA reads as TGTGCCAGTGCTACAGGGGACACCGGGGAGCTGTTTTTT. This encodes CASATGDTGELFF.

CDR3 DNA sequence: TGTGCCAGCACCCCGACGACAGGACCTGGAAACACCATATATTTT. This codes for CASTPTTGPGNTIYF. The chain recombines TRBV2 with TRBJ1-3; D perhaps matches TRBD1 (6 bases). Trimming stripped 7 bases from V and 2 bases from J, with 15 bases between. Germline assignment: CDR1 SNHLY and CDR2 FYNNEI. The length of the CDR3 is 15 residues.

The CDR3 loop reads CASSLSGAYEQYF. The DNA for the CDR3 is TGCGCCAGCAGCTTGTCCGGGGCCTACGAGCAGTACTTC. This sequence joins TRBV5-1 and TRBJ2-7, with D maybe TRBD2 (5 bases). Per germline, CDR1 SGHRS and CDR2 YFSETQ. The CDR3 totals 13 residues. V was trimmed by 1 base and J by 2 bases, leaving 7 bases between them.

The chain has TRBV19 and TRBJ1-4; D perhaps matches TRBD1 (6 bases). The V gene lost 3 bases and the J gene lost 11 bases, with 16 bases spanning the gap. This CDR3 contains 14 residues. Germline V gene data show CDR1 as LNHDA and CDR2 as SQIVND (reference sequence). CDR3 coding DNA: TGTGCCAGTAGTATCCCAGGGGTCCCGAGCAAACTGTTTTTT. This gives the protein CASSIPGVPSKLFF.

The genes are TRBV4-2 and TRBJ2-7; no definite D call. Germline CDR1 reads LGHNA; CDR2 reads YNFKEQ. CDR3 size: 15 residues. The V end was cut by 3 bases, the J end by 0 bases, with 12 bases between. This CDR3 reads CASSQDSTPSYEQYF. CDR3 bases: TGTGCCAGCAGCCAGGATAGCACCCCCTCCTACGAGCAGTACTTC.

The chain joins TRBV4-2 to TRBJ1-2; 8 bases line up with TRBD1. Germline V gene data show CDR1 as LGHNA and CDR2 as YNFKEQ. The CDR3 covers 16 residues. V lost 0 bases, J lost 5 bases, and 8 bases stayed unmatched. The CDR3 reads CASSQDHQGAVYGYTF. CDR3 DNA sequence: TGTGCCAGCAGCCAAGACCACCAGGGGGCCGTATATGGCTACACCTTC.

The chain couples TRBV7-2 to TRBJ1-1, with D unclear. The V gene's germline CDR1 is SGHTA and CDR2 FQGNSA. The V end lost 5 bases, the J end lost 7 bases, and 14 bases lay between the germline ends. The CDR3 is 13 residues long. CDR3: CASSHSWQDEAFF. DNA for the CDR3: TGTGCCAGCAGCCACAGCTGGCAAGATGAAGCTTTCTTT.

CDR3 region: CASSFDSYNEQFF. As DNA, the CDR3 is TGTGCCAGCAGCTTCGACAGTTACAATGAGCAGTTCTTC. The chain recombines TRBV7-9 with TRBJ2-1, with D perhaps matching TRBD1 (5 bases). The ends were cut back, 3 bases at V and 4 bases at J, with 7 bases in the middle. The CDR3 runs to 13 residues. CDR1 and CDR2 from the germline V gene are SEHNR and FQNEAQ (reference sequence).

J is TRBJ2-2 and V is TRBV2, with TRBD2 as a possible D gene (6 bases). V lost 0 bases, J lost 3 bases, and 14 bases lay in between. The germline gives CDR1 SNHLY, CDR2 FYNNEI. This CDR3 has 17 amino acids. The CDR3 region is CASSEALGGLDTGELFF. As DNA, the CDR3 is TGTGCCAGCAGTGAAGCGCTTGGGGGGTTGGACACCGGGGAGCTGTTTTTT.